This T cell receptor (beta chain) was captured by sequencing in a study of T cells in Graves' hyperthyroidism and ophthalmopathy (dated by TCRdb to the late 2010s). Study-level background: Peripheral blood was sampled at the time of initial diagnosis, prior to any treatment. TCR V-J signatures able to tell the groups apart were searched for in a discovery cohort of around 95 patients, of whom about 40 had Graves' ophthalmopathy and more than 55 had stable Graves' hyperthyroidism. Whether ophthalmopathy could be predicted prospectively was tested in an independent validation cohort made up of 18 to 20 hyperthyroidism patients plus 17 patients who later progressed to ophthalmopathy. The roughly 94 discovery patients were randomly divided into training and test sets at a 7:3 ratio. The study also compared thyroid tissue and blood T-cell repertoires from several Graves' hyperthyroidism patients. Following sampling, methimazole starting at 30 mg daily was given to hyperthyroidism patients, and high-dose intravenous methylprednisolone was given to ophthalmopathy patients. TCR Vbeta CDR3 sequencing of fewer than 150 peripheral blood samples (approximately 44 ophthalmopathy, 75 or so hyperthyroidism and about 17 progressor patients) is reported in the paper.

TCR beta CDR3 regions were amplified from RNA transcripts. A first-round RT-PCR of the TCR CDR3 used the HTBI primer set with the Qiagen OneStep RT-PCR kit. The libraries were constructed in a second round of multiplex PCR and then size-selected and purified. Sequencing of the libraries was done on an Illumina HiSeq2000 using paired-end 100 bp reads. Turning to the authors' computational methods: SOAPnuke was used to process the raw data, with reads discarded if the reads contained adapters or uncalled bases, had a mean Phred below 15, or lacked an exact constant-primer or identifier match. COPE v1.2.5 was used to merge the high-quality paired reads, and each unique nucleotide sequence was defined as a clonotype. Clonotypes were aligned to IMGT TRBV, TRBD and TRBJ reference segments using MiTCR v1.1. The analysis was restricted to V-J combinations with a frequency above 0.0001, which together covered 99.2% of the repertoires. A TCS score was defined as the ratio between F50 (clonal expansion) and ExV (chaos), using BLOSUM62-based TCRdist between CDR3 peptides within each V-J. Welch's t-statistics and random forest reduced several hundred V-J features to 10 to 15, which were used in a naive Bayes classifier (R e1071). The Morisita-Horn index was used to measure how similar the thyroid and blood repertoires were. TCRdb applied fastp at Q25 and MiXCR to the public reads, then kept only in-frame beta chains. Each CDR3 protein appears once, grouped with its most common genes and DNA. The authors' filters were not applied to this entry. Counted in this sample were fewer than 750,000 distinct CDR3 sequences; around 15% of them appeared once. The ten largest clones capture roughly 4.5% of the sample.

General conclusions and limits of the study: A model built on a 13 V-J signature distinguished ophthalmopathy from stable hyperthyroidism, reaching around 88% sensitivity and around 81% specificity in cross-validation and 80%/75% in testing. Most expanded thyroid clonotypes (frequency above 0.001) were also detected in blood, suggesting blood repertoires may reflect thyroid immune responses. In validation, the model predicted progression to ophthalmopathy with 65% to 71% sensitivity and approximately 74% specificity, a median of about six months before onset. No statistical method was used to fix the sample size in advance, and group allocation was not hidden from the investigators.

In its sample, this clonotype was seen many times. It lacks a known antigen. No per-base quality is available; no much larger clone lies one base away. Ophthalmopathy patients had moderately to severely active disease, Clinical Activity Score of at least 3, NOSPECS grade of at least 4, and duration under 3 months. Patients with uncontrolled infections, other autoimmune diseases, pregnancy or lactation were excluded. Diagnoses relied on clinical symptoms, serum thyroxine and TRAb, thyroid ultrasound and orbital computed tomography. PBMCs were separated from about 10 ml of fresh peripheral blood using Ficoll-Paque density gradient centrifugation. Total RNA was extracted with Trizol reagent, and quality was checked on an Agilent 2100 Bioanalyzer. Germline trimming: 6 bases from V, 3 bases from J; junction bases outside gene matches: 9. CDR1 and CDR2, looked up from the germline V gene, are MDHEN and SYDVKM. The CDR3 runs 15 residues from the cysteine to the phenylalanine. Only the CDR3 DNA is retained, 45 bases long and in frame from the first base.

Sequencing was performed on blood. Recombination linked TRBV28 to TRBJ2-7, with 9 bases matching TRBD1. The sequence derives from a woman aged 40 to 55 with Graves' ophthalmopathy. Here the CDR3 is given as CASSPIRDRDYEQYF. In nucleotides, the sequence is TGTGCCAGCAGCCCCATAAGGGACAGGGACTACGAGCAGTACTTC.